Reported below is one T cell receptor beta chain. The CDR3 runs 11 residues. This record comes from a study of yellow fever vaccine responses in identical twins. MiXCR, applied by TCRdb to the RT-PCR reads, yields one record per CDR3 protein. This table has 20,000 to 25,000 distinct CDR3 sequences, over 75% appearing once. The TCR comes from a woman younger than 35 who received the yellow fever vaccine. Sample: T cells from blood (PBMCs), unsorted or a sorted subset (not recorded which), taken before or after yellow fever vaccination (not recorded which). The rearrangement links TRBV12-2 to TRBJ2-7. TRBV12-2 is flagged as a pseudogene. The CDR3 coding sequence is TGTGCAAGTCGCTTAGTTTACGAGCAGTACGTC. This encodes CASRLVYEQYV.